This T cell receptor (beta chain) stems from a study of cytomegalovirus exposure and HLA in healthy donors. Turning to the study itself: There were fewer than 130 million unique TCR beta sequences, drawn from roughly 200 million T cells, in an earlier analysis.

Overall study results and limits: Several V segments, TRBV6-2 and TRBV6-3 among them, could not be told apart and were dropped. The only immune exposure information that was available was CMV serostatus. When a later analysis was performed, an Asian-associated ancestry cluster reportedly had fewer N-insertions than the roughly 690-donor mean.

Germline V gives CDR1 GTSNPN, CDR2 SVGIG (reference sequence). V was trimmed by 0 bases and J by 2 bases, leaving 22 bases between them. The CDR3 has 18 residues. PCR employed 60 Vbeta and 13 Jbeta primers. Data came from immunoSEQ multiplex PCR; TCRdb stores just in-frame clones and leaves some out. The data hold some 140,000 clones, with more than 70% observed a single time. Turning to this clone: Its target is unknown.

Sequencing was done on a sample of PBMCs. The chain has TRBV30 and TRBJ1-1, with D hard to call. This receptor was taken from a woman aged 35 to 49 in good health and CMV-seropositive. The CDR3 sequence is CAWSVNPHRWASNTEAFF. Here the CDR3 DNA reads TGTGCCTGGAGTGTAAATCCCCACCGCTGGGCTAGCAACACTGAAGCTTTCTTT. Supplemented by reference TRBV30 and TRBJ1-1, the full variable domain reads SQTIHQWPATLVQPVGSPLSLECTVEGTSNPNLYWYRQAAGRGLQLLFYSVGIGQISSEVPQNLSASRPQDRQFILSSKKLLLSDSGFYLCAWSVNPHRWASNTEAFFGQGTRLTVV.